This is a list of T cell receptor beta chains from one sample in a study of blood T cell repertoires in COVID-19. Sequencing was performed with immunoSEQ multiplex PCR; in TCRdb, only in-frame clones are kept and a portion is missing. The data contain some 55,000 clones, roughly 80% of them singletons. Sequencing input: peripheral blood. The receptors stem from an older woman with acute or convalescent COVID-19. Each CDR3 is given with its conserved first and last residue. A D gene is named only where the DNA matches it firmly. Some rows mark clone size as missing; the rest say once, few, many or name a class of expanded clone.

d_call,cdr3_length,clone_size,v_call,j_call,cdr3_nt,cdr3_aa
TRBD1,16,NA,TRBV30,TRBJ1-2,TGTGCCTGGAGCTCGCCTCCGGGACAGTCCCCGCAGTACTACACCTTC,CAWSSPPGQSPQYYTF
NA,15,once,TRBV5-6,TRBJ1-1,TGTGCCAGCAGCTTGGTCACGGAGCCGAACACTGAAGCTTTCTTT,CASSLVTEPNTEAFF
NA,16,NA,TRBV6-1,TRBJ2-5,TGTGCCAGCAGTGAAGCTGGACTTCCCCCTGTGGAGACCCAGTACTTC,CASSEAGLPPVETQYF
NA,14,NA,TRBV19,TRBJ2-3,TGTGCCAGTGGTAGCGGCAGGGCCACAGATACGCAGTATTTT,CASGSGRATDTQYF
TRBD1,15,few,TRBV19,TRBJ1-2,TGTGCCAGTATGTCGTTATTGGGGACAGTCGGCGGCTACACCTTC,CASMSLLGTVGGYTF
NA,12,NA,TRBV30,TRBJ2-7,TGTGCCATAAAGGGGGTAACCTACGAGCAGTACTTC,CAIKGVTYEQYF
NA,18,NA,TRBV21-1,TRBJ1-1,TGTGCCAGCAGCAAAAGGGCGCCGGGGGGCGAGCCAGGTCTAGAAGCTTTCTTT,CASSKRAPGGEPGLEAFF
NA,14,NA,TRBV27,TRBJ1-5,TGTGCCAGCAGATCTGCCGGGAGCAATCAGCCCCAGCATTTT,CASRSAGSNQPQHF
TRBD1,19,NA,TRBV23-1,TRBJ2-2,TGCGCCAGCAGTCAAAAACTGGGACAGGCCTCAAGGAACACCGGGGAGCTGTTTTTT,CASSQKLGQASRNTGELFF
NA,13,NA,TRBV28,TRBJ1-2,TGTGCCAGCGGGAGGGGGGATAACTATGGCTACACCTTC,CASGRGDNYGYTF
TRBD1,15,NA,TRBV7-2,TRBJ2-7,TGTGCCAGCAGCGTTGGACAGGGGACCTTCTACGAGCAGTACTTC,CASSVGQGTFYEQYF
NA,15,NA,TRBV30,TRBJ1-2,TGTGCCTGGAGTGTACCTGGCAGTCAAAACTATGGCTACACCTTC,CAWSVPGSQNYGYTF
TRBD1,16,NA,TRBV28,TRBJ1-5,TGTGCCAGCAGGATCGCCGGGACAGGGTCCGGTCAGCCCCAGCATTTT,CASRIAGTGSGQPQHF
NA,18,once,TRBV7-8,TRBJ2-1,TGTGCCAGCAGCTTAGTAAGGTCCAGGAAGACCTCCTACAATGAGCAGTTCTTC,CASSLVRSRKTSYNEQFF
NA,15,NA,TRBV6-5,TRBJ1-2,TGTGCCAGCAGCTCCGCTGACCCAGGGCTACGAGGCTACACCTTC,CASSSADPGLRGYTF
TRBD1,15,NA,TRBV5-1,TRBJ1-1,TGCGCCAGCAGCTTGGGACAGGGGGGCCAGGCTGAAGCTTTCTTT,CASSLGQGGQAEAFF
TRBD1,12,NA,TRBV28,TRBJ1-2,TGTGCCAGCGCCGGGACAGGGGGTGGCTACACCTTC,CASAGTGGGYTF
NA,13,few,TRBV5-1,TRBJ1-1,TGCGCCAGCAGCTTGGCCGAGACTAGTGAAGCTTTCTTT,CASSLAETSEAFF